The next 25 T cell receptor beta chains were all read from a single sample in a study of blood T cells in healthy people across ages. Through a sample-barcoded 5' primer and a J-beta primer mix, a second PCR was run for roughly 7 to 11 cycles. TCRdb reprocessed the 5' RACE reads with MiXCR, giving one entry per CDR3 protein. The sample has over 700,000 distinct CDR3 sequences, around 25% seen once. The same specimen was also included in a second study, on T cells of mothers and their children.

What was sequenced was blood. These receptors were obtained from a boy aged 5-17 years in good health.

V gene TRBV29-1 combines with J gene TRBJ1-2, with 7 nucleotides matching TRBD1. Losses at the gene ends were 6 bases for V and 6 bases for J; bases not matched to a gene: 7. The CDR3 loop spans 12 amino acids. Germline V gives CDR1 SQVTM, CDR2 ANQGSEA. The CDR3 nucleotides read TGCAGCGTGACAGGGTGGGACGATGGCTACACCTTC. Protein sequence: CSVTGWDDGYTF.

The chain has TRBV5-1 and TRBJ2-4; D could derive from TRBD1 or TRBD2 (5 bases each). Germline CDR1 reads SGHRS; CDR2 reads YFSETQ. Trimming stripped 3 bases from V and 1 base from J, with 8 bases between. The CDR3 covers 14 residues. The CDR3 bases are TGCGCCAGCAGCTGGGGGATGGCCAAAAACATTCAGTACTTC. It encodes CASSWGMAKNIQYF. The entire variable domain, with the rest obtained from reference TRBV5-1 and TRBJ2-4, is as follows: KAGVTQTPRYLIKTRGQQVTLSCSPISGHRSVSWYQQTPGQGLQFLFEYFSETQRNKGNFPGRFSGRQFSNSRSEMNVSTLELGDSALYLCASSWGMAKNIQYFGAGTRLSVL.

This clonotype was observed a few times. The chain couples TRBV7-9 to TRBJ2-1; D uncertain. CDR3 size: 13 residues. Trimming shortened V by 1 base and J by 5 bases, and 6 bases separated the two germline ends. The germline gives CDR1 SEHNR, CDR2 FQNEAQ (reference sequence). This CDR3 reads CASSLGADNEQFF. Here the CDR3 DNA reads TGTGCCAGCAGCTTAGGGGCGGACAATGAGCAGTTCTTC. Filled out from reference TRBV7-9 and TRBJ2-1, the complete variable domain reads DTGVSQNPRHKITKRGQNVTFRCDPISEHNRLYWYRQTLGQGPEFLTYFQNEAQLEKSRLLSDRFSAERPKGSFSTLEIQRTEQGDSAMYLCASSLGADNEQFFGPGTRLTVL.

The V gene is TRBV7-3, the J gene TRBJ2-3, with D perhaps given as TRBD1 or TRBD2 (5 bases each). This CDR3 has 15 residues. CDR1 and CDR2 from the germline V gene are SGHTA and FQGTGA. Between the trimmed V and J ends, which lost 6 bases and 6 bases, there was a span of 19 bases. In DNA form, the CDR3 reads TGTGCCAGCAGTTCGGGGACGGGGAAGTCGGATACGCAGTATTTT. This gives the protein CASSSGTGKSDTQYF.

The J gene is TRBJ2-4, the V gene TRBV14; 7 bases line up with TRBD2. Germline values: CDR1 SGHDN, CDR2 FVKESK. Losses at the gene ends were 4 bases for V and 6 bases for J; bases not matched to a gene: 6. The CDR3 contains 14 residues. The CDR3, as DNA: TGTGCCAGCAGCCTTTCGGCTAGCGGAAACATTCAGTACTTC. It codes for CASSLSASGNIQYF. The entire variable domain, with the rest obtained from reference TRBV14 and TRBJ2-4, is as follows: EAGVTQFPSHSVIEKGQTVTLRCDPISGHDNLYWYRRVMGKEIKFLLHFVKESKQDESGMPNNRFLAERTGGTYSTLKVQPAELEDSGVYFCASSLSASGNIQYFGAGTRLSVL.

The V gene is TRBV6-2 or TRBV6-3, the J gene TRBJ2-2, with D perhaps matching TRBD1 (6 bases). The germline CDR1 and CDR2 sequences are MNHEY and SVGEGT. The CDR3 runs 15 residues. V was pared by 5 bases and J by 5 bases, with 15 bases between. CDR3 DNA sequence: TGTGCCAGCAGTCCAGGACAGCCTGGGACCGGGGAGCTGTTTTTT. Translated: CASSPGQPGTGELFF.

V gene TRBV28 combines with J gene TRBJ2-7, with TRBD1 identical over 7 bases. Per germline, CDR1 MDHEN and CDR2 SYDVKM. After removal of 7 bases from V and 0 bases from J, the junction contained 9 bases not matched to a gene. This CDR3 has 15 residues. The CDR3 nucleotides are TGTGCCAGCACTGGATACAGGGGTAACTCCTACGAGCAGTACTTC. It codes for CASTGYRGNSYEQYF.

The chain joins TRBV6-5 to TRBJ2-7; no clear D gene. Germline CDR1 and CDR2: MNHEY and SVGAGI. Between the trimmed V and J ends, which lost 0 bases and 7 bases, there was a span of 13 bases. The CDR3 length is 14 residues. The CDR3 region has the DNA TGTGCCAGCAGTTACTCTACCCTCGTGGGGGAGCAGTACTTC. It is translated as CASSYSTLVGEQYF.

For this clonotype: The junction does not match germline at one end; this may be a read error. The rearrangement uses TRBV4-2 and TRBJ2-3, with D possibly called TRBD1 or TRBD2 (6 bases each). Germline loops: CDR1 LGHNA, CDR2 YNFKEQ. CDR3 length equals 17 residues. CDR3 loop: CASSQLEEGGITDAQYF. The CDR3 DNA reads as TGTGCCAGCAGCCAACTTGAGGAAGGGGGGATCACAGATGCGCAGTATTTT.

This clonotype was picked up many times. At one end, the junction sequence differs from germline, possibly due to a read error. V is TRBV7-7 and J is TRBJ2-5, with 8 bases lining up with TRBD2. This CDR3 region has 14 residues. CDR1 and CDR2 from the germline V gene are SSHAT and FNYEAQ (reference sequence). The CDR3 sequence is CASSSGTSQETQYF. CDR3 in DNA: TGTGCTAGCAGCTCTGGGACTAGTCAAGAGACCCAGTACTTC. The variable domain in full, completed from reference TRBV7-7 and TRBJ2-5, reads GAGVSQSPRYKVTKRGQDVTLRCDPISSHATLYWYQQALGQGPEFLTYFNYEAQPDKSGLPSDRFSAERPEGSISTLTIQRTEQRDSAMYRCASSSGTSQETQYFGPGTRLLVL.

This clonotype occurred once. The gene calls are TRBV4-3 and TRBJ2-7; 8 nucleotides align to TRBD2. The CDR3 loop spans 15 amino acids. Germline V CDR1 and CDR2: LGHNA, YSLEER. With 0 bases clipped from V and 1 base from J, the junction kept 2 bases outside the gene matches. CDR3 nucleotide sequence: TGCGCCAGCAGCCAAGACGGGGGGGCTTCCTACGAGCAGTACTTC. As protein: CASSQDGGASYEQYF.

This clonotype came up a few times. The chain combines TRBV20-1 with TRBJ2-2; D might be TRBD2 (6 bases). Germline V gene data show CDR1 as DFQATT and CDR2 as SNEGSKA (reference sequence). The CDR3 is made up of 13 amino acids. Trimming shortened V by 4 bases and J by 4 bases, and 10 bases separated the two germline ends. The CDR3 sequence: CSATGEFTGELFF. In nucleotides, the CDR3 is TGCAGTGCTACGGGGGAATTCACCGGGGAGCTGTTTTTT.

The V call is TRBV20-1, the J call TRBJ1-6, with 8 nucleotides matching TRBD1. V lost 5 bases and J lost 0; bases outside the gene matches: 6. Germline lookup yields CDR1 DFQATT and CDR2 SNEGSKA (reference sequence). The CDR3 spans 16 residues. The CDR3 DNA reads TGCAGTGCTCCCGGACAGGGAAGCTCCTATAATTCACCCCTCCACTTT. This encodes CSAPGQGSSYNSPLHF.

This clonotype was detected a few times. The rearrangement joins TRBV5-1 to TRBJ2-5, with D possibly being TRBD2 (6 bases). V lost 1 base to trimming and J lost 6 bases, with 16 bases between them. CDR3 length: 15 residues. Germline V lookup: CDR1 SGHRS, CDR2 YFSETQ. The CDR3 sequence is CASSLNQVEGKTQYF. Written as DNA, the CDR3 is TGCGCCAGCAGCTTGAACCAGGTGGAGGGAAAGACCCAGTACTTC.

This clonotype was counted ten times or more. Relative to the germline gene, one junction end is altered; a read error may explain this. J is TRBJ1-4 and V is TRBV2; 7 nucleotides align to TRBD1. Germline-derived CDR1 and CDR2 are SNHLY and FYNNEI. The CDR3 contains 14 residues. CDR3 protein: CASSPGQLNEKLFF. The CDR3 nucleotides read TGCGCCAGCAGCCCGGGACAGCTTAATGAAAAACTGTTTTTT.

This clonotype occurred many times. The V and J genes are TRBV7-9 and TRBJ2-5, with 9 bases lining up with TRBD2. The J call is uncertain, as TRBJ2-1 better fits the DNA end. The CDR3 is 15 residues long. Germline CDR1 SEHNR, CDR2 FQNEAQ (reference sequence). In DNA form, the CDR3 reads TGTGCCAGCAGCTTAGCCCTAGCGGGACGGAATGAGCAGTTCTTC. It encodes CASSLALAGRNEQFF.

In this sample, this clonotype turned up a few times. J is TRBJ2-5 and V is TRBV11-2; D possibly corresponds to TRBD1 (5 bases). The J call may be mistaken, given a closer DNA end match to TRBJ2-7. CDR1 and CDR2 from the germline V gene are SGHAT and FQNNGV. This CDR3 is 14 amino acids long. The CDR3 reads CASSFAGPSYEQYF. The CDR3 nucleotides read TGTGCCAGCAGCTTCGCAGGGCCCTCCTACGAGCAGTACTTC.

The chain combines TRBV4-1 with TRBJ2-5, with 8 positions matching TRBD2. Matching the DNA end better, TRBJ2-1 makes the J call doubtful. CDR3 length equals 12 residues. Germline V CDR1 and CDR2: MGHRA, YSYEKL. The CDR3 region is CASRSGRNEQFF. The CDR3 DNA reads TGCGCCAGCCGCAGCGGGAGAAATGAGCAGTTCTTC.

This clonotype was detected once. This chain links TRBV29-1 with TRBJ1-2; 9 nucleotides agree with TRBD1. Germline V lookup: CDR1 SQVTM, CDR2 ANQGSEA. V was clipped by 7 bases and J by 6 bases; unmatched bases: 6. The CDR3 runs 12 residues. DNA of the CDR3: TGCAGCGGGATACAGGGGGCCGATGGCTACACCTTC. It yields the protein CSGIQGADGYTF.

This clonotype was seen more than once but under ten times. The rearrangement links TRBV29-1 to TRBJ2-1; a possible D gene is TRBD2 (5 bases). This CDR3 region has 17 residues. Looked up from germline, CDR1 is SQVTM and CDR2 is ANQGSEA. Trimming removed 8 bases at V and 0 bases at J, with 23 bases between. The CDR3 bases are TGCAGCCCCTTAAAAATGTCAGGACTCCCCTCCTACAATGAGCAGTTCTTC. This gives the protein CSPLKMSGLPSYNEQFF.

V usage is TRBV3-1 and J usage is TRBJ1-2; TRBD1 aligns across 9 bases. CDR3 length: 14 residues. The V and J ends lost 7 bases and 2 bases, in that order; junction bases with no gene match: 5. Per the germline V gene, CDR1 is LGHDT and CDR2 is YNNKEL (reference sequence). CDR3 coding DNA: TGTGCCAGCAATCTCGGACAGGGGAACTATGGCTACACCTTC. Amino acids: CASNLGQGNYGYTF.

This clonotype was counted at least ten times. The J gene is TRBJ1-5, the V gene TRBV11-2; D is perhaps TRBD1 (6 bases). Germline CDR1 SGHAT, CDR2 FQNNGV. This CDR3 contains 15 residues. V shed 5 bases and J shed 0 bases, with 11 bases lying between them. CDR3 sequence reads: CASSLGQYSNQPQHF. DNA for the CDR3: TGTGCCAGCAGCCTAGGACAGTATAGCAATCAGCCCCAGCATTTT.

As to this clonotype: A read error is possible here, since a much larger clone lies one base away. Without the conserved terminal phenylalanine or tryptophan, this CDR3 likely stems from a read error. The chain joins TRBV12-3 or TRBV12-4 to TRBJ2-5; TRBD2 is a possible D gene (6 bases). V gave up 0 bases and J gave up 5 bases, with 10 bases separating them. The CDR3 is 14 residues long. DNA for the CDR3: TGTGCCAGCAGTTTAGCGGGAGGCTCTGAGACCCAGTACCTC. Amino acids: CASSLAGGSETQYL.

The chain carries TRBV4-1 and TRBJ2-7; D may correspond to TRBD1 or TRBD2 (6 bases each). The CDR3 runs to 16 residues. CDR1 MGHRA and CDR2 YSYEKL come from the germline V gene. Trimming cost V 4 bases and J 2 bases, with 18 bases left between them. As DNA, the CDR3 is TGCGCCAGCAGCCTAATAGGCGGGACATCTACCTACGAGCAGTACTTC. Translated: CASSLIGGTSTYEQYF.

This clonotype appeared a few times. The V call is TRBV13, the J call TRBJ1-3; 7 bases align to TRBD1. Germline V gives CDR1 PRHDT, CDR2 FYEKMQ (reference sequence). The CDR3 runs 16 residues. Trimming at V came to 5 bases and at J to 7 bases, leaving 14 bases not matched to a gene. The DNA of the CDR3 is TGTGCCAGCAGCGGAGGGACAGCTATAGCGAGGAACACCATATATTTT. It specifies CASSGGTAIARNTIYF.